This T cell receptor beta chain is from a study of CXCR3-negative and CXCR3-positive naive CD8 T cells. Whole-study findings and limits: Naive CXCR3-positive and CXCR3-negative cells shared similar TRBV-TRBJ usage, unlike memory cells.

Note on this clonotype: Its target is unknown.

The CDR3 extends over 15 amino acids. The germline V gene encodes CDR1 SQVTM and CDR2 ANQGSEA. Those CD8+ T cells considered naive were CD45RO-CCR7+CD27+CD95-. All TRB cDNA libraries came from 5' RACE performed with UMI labels. TCRdb re-called the 5' RACE reads and catalogs CDR3 proteins one per entry, DNA excluded. Across approximately 62,000 distinct CDR3 sequences, the top ten clones capture about 4.5% of the sample. This sequence was found in a human donor in good health. Some clones in this sample may be carry-over from other donors' samples. The sample comprised naive CXCR3- CD8+ T cells from blood. Subset meaning: CD45RO-CCR7+CD27+CD95- naive CD8+ T cells lacking CXCR3 (TNR3-). The chain combines TRBV29-1 with TRBJ2-3; TCRdb designates TRBD2, a call that cannot be tested without DNA. CDR3 in amino acids: CSVVLAGGRTDTQYF.